This TCR beta chain was recorded in a study of cytomegalovirus exposure and HLA in healthy donors. Whole-study findings and limits: In a later analysis, CMV-associated beta chains were mostly HLA-associated, it appeared. Sequencing likely produced, as an artifact, a cluster of highly shared sequence variants. Previous analysis showed most TCR beta V segments were productive about 87% or about 30% of the time.

Looked up from germline, CDR1 is SNHLY and CDR2 is FYNNEI. V dropped 2 bases and J dropped 4 bases, with 8 bases sitting between them. This CDR3 has 13 residues. Points on this clone: The antigen is unknown.

PCR amplification relied on 60 Vbeta primers (plus 13 Jbeta primers). The repertoire was sequenced with immunoSEQ multiplex PCR; TCRdb's copy has only in-frame clones and lacks some. The table lists 240,000 or so clones, approximately 80% of them singletons. The gene calls are TRBV2 and TRBJ1-1, with unresolved D. The receptor comes from an older woman in good health and CMV-seropositive. Sequencing was done on a sample of PBMCs. CDR3 protein: CASSEPRGTEAFF. CDR3 sequence (DNA): TGTGCCAGCAGTGAACCGAGAGGCACTGAAGCTTTCTTT.